These 22 T cell receptor beta chains share one sample of origin, sequenced in a study of blood T cell repertoires in COVID-19. Generated by immunoSEQ multiplex PCR, the TCRdb table keeps only in-frame clones and is missing some. The sample holds 70,000 or so clones; 85% to 90% are singletons and the top ten take 9.5% to 13%. Sequenced material: peripheral blood. The receptors here all came from a man in his 70s with active or convalescent COVID-19.

The CDR3 here is CASSLATGQLYEQYF. In DNA, the CDR3 is TGTGCCAGCAGCTTAGCGACAGGGCAACTCTACGAGCAGTACTTC. This chain links TRBV7-6 with TRBJ2-7; 7 bases match TRBD1. After removal of 0 bases from V and 3 bases from J, the junction contained 5 bases not matched to a gene. CDR3 length: 15 residues. Germline V gene data show CDR1 as SGHVS and CDR2 as FNYEAQ. Full variable domain (rest looked up from reference TRBV7-6 and TRBJ2-7): GAGVSQSPRYKVTKRGQDVALRCDPISGHVSLYWYRQALGQGPEFLTYFNYEAQQDKSGLPNDRFSAERPEGSISTLTIQRTEQRDSAMYRCASSLATGQLYEQYFGPGTRLTVT.

This clone was seen only a few times. The V and J genes are TRBV7-9 and TRBJ1-1; 9 bases match TRBD1. This CDR3 comprises 17 residues. Germline assignment: CDR1 SEHNR and CDR2 FQNEAQ (reference sequence). V lost 5 bases to trimming and J lost 7 bases; unmatched junction nucleotides: 17. The CDR3 reads CASSPPGTGTYRSEAFF. For the CDR3, the DNA is TGTGCCAGCAGCCCACCCGGGACAGGGACGTACCGAAGTGAAGCTTTCTTT.

J is TRBJ1-4 and V is TRBV30; possible D gene TRBD1, 6 bases. The V end lost 8 bases, the J end lost 3 bases, and 19 bases lay between the germline ends. Germline V gene lookup returns CDR1 GTSNPN and CDR2 SVGIG (reference sequence). The CDR3 sequence is 15 residues long. This CDR3 reads CAALPPGTPNEKLFF. CDR3 nucleotide sequence: TGTGCCGCCCTCCCCCCGGGGACACCTAATGAAAAACTGTTTTTT.

The chain links TRBV29-1 to TRBJ1-2; 7 bases map to TRBD1. There are 13 residues in the CDR3. Trimming removed 4 bases from V and 0 bases from J; junction bases left unmatched: 2. The germline V gene encodes CDR1 SQVTM and CDR2 ANQGSEA. CDR3 region: CSVVGTANYGYTF. The CDR3 DNA follows: TGCAGCGTTGTAGGGACAGCTAACTATGGCTACACCTTC.

The genes are TRBV11-2 and TRBJ1-6; D is undetermined. The ends were cut back, 2 bases at V and 0 bases at J, with 5 bases in the middle. The CDR3 runs to 15 residues. Germline CDR1 is SGHAT and CDR2 is FQNNGV. The DNA for the CDR3 is TGTGCCAGCAGCTTACGGAGCTCCTATAATTCACCCCTCCACTTT. Encoded protein: CASSLRSSYNSPLHF.

This clone appeared a single time. This sequence joins TRBV6-2 or TRBV6-3 and TRBJ2-3, with 8 bases matching TRBD2. The CDR3 runs 15 residues. Germline V gene data show CDR1 as MNHEY and CDR2 as SVGEGT. Trimming at V came to 6 bases and at J to 0 bases, leaving 5 bases not matched to a gene. The CDR3 sequence: CASSPAGVSTDTQYF. The CDR3 coding sequence is TGTGCCAGCAGCCCAGCGGGGGTTAGCACAGATACGCAGTATTTT.

The V gene is TRBV6-5, the J gene TRBJ2-7; tentative D call: TRBD2 (6 bases). The V end lost 0 bases, the J end lost 4 bases, and 13 bases lay between the germline ends. The CDR3 totals 15 residues. Germline assignment: CDR1 MNHEY and CDR2 SVGAGI. As DNA, the CDR3 is TGTGCCAGCAGTTACTCTAGTGGGACTTGGTACGAGCAGTACTTC. Protein sequence: CASSYSSGTWYEQYF.

V gene TRBV6-5 combines with J gene TRBJ2-7; TRBD2 agrees at 11 bases. Germline V gene lookup returns CDR1 MNHEY and CDR2 SVGAGI. The V segment lost 8 bases and the J segment 4 bases; nucleotides outside the gene matches: 10. CDR3 length equals 15 residues. The CDR3 protein is CASSQGTSGPYEQYF. The CDR3 DNA reads TGTGCCAGCTCCCAAGGGACTAGCGGACCGTACGAGCAGTACTTC.

The chain couples TRBV6-2 or TRBV6-3 to TRBJ2-3; 16 nucleotides agree with TRBD2. This CDR3 comprises 20 residues. V was clipped by 2 bases and J by 1 base; unmatched bases: 9. In germline, CDR1 is MNHEY, CDR2 SVGEGT. CDR3 DNA sequence: TGTGCCAGCAGTTACCCCCTACCGGGACTAGCGGGGGGGCGCACAGATACGCAGTATTTT. Protein product: CASSYPLPGLAGGRTDTQYF.

In this sample, this clone turned up once. The chain employs TRBV3-1 (or the pseudogene TRBV3-2) and TRBJ1-6; D perhaps matches TRBD1 (5 bases). The CDR3 has 16 residues. Germline CDR1 LGHDT, CDR2 YNNKEL (reference sequence). Trimming shortened V by 0 bases and J by 8 bases, and 14 bases separated the two germline ends. This CDR3 is CASSQDRTSTDSPLHF. The CDR3 DNA follows: TGTGCCAGCAGCCAAGACCGGACAAGCACAGATTCACCCCTCCACTTT.

V is TRBV30 and J is TRBJ2-7, with a tentative D call TRBD2 (6 bases). The CDR3 consists of 14 residues. V was pared by 0 bases and J by 2 bases, with 11 bases between. Germline V CDR1 and CDR2: GTSNPN, SVGIG (reference sequence). CDR3 DNA: TGTGCCTGGAGTGTTGGAGGGCATACCTACGAGCAGTACTTC. Amino acid sequence: CAWSVGGHTYEQYF.

The V call is TRBV19, the J call TRBJ1-1; TRBD1 matches at 7 bases. The CDR3 sequence is 16 residues long. V shed 1 base and J 0 bases; nucleotides not matched to a gene: 5. Germline V gene lookup returns CDR1 LNHDA and CDR2 SQIVND (reference sequence). CDR3: CASSIGQGIMNTEAFF. CDR3 sequence (DNA): TGTGCCAGTAGTATAGGACAGGGTATCATGAACACTGAAGCTTTCTTT.

This chain connects TRBV9 to TRBJ2-1; maybe TRBD2 (5 bases). CDR1 SGDLS and CDR2 YYNGEE come from the germline V gene. The CDR3 runs to 14 residues. Between the trimmed V and J ends, which lost 1 base and 8 bases, there was a span of 13 bases. The CDR3 spells CASSVTLGDDEQFF. The CDR3 region has the DNA TGTGCCAGCAGCGTAACTCTGGGAGACGATGAGCAGTTCTTC.

The chain joins TRBV5-1 to TRBJ2-1, with D possibly matching TRBD2 (5 bases). This CDR3 has 17 residues. Germline loops: CDR1 SGHRS, CDR2 YFSETQ. The V and J ends lost 0 bases and 0 bases respectively, with 13 bases between them. The CDR3 bases are TGCGCCAGCAGCTTGGGAGGGTCATTCAGCTCCTACAATGAGCAGTTCTTC. Protein sequence: CASSLGGSFSSYNEQFF.

This chain connects TRBV7-9 to TRBJ2-7; TRBD2 agrees at 11 bases. CDR3 length equals 14 residues. Looked up from germline, CDR1 is SEHNR and CDR2 is FQNEAQ (reference sequence). With 1 base clipped from V and 6 bases from J, the junction kept 2 bases outside the gene matches. The CDR3 protein is CASSLELAGAEQYF. The CDR3 nucleotides read TGTGCCAGCAGCTTAGAACTAGCGGGAGCCGAGCAGTACTTC.

The V call is TRBV28, the J call TRBJ2-3; TRBD2 matches 9 bases. The germline CDR1 and CDR2 sequences are MDHEN and SYDVKM. The V segment lost 5 bases and the J segment 7 bases; nucleotides outside the gene matches: 4. The CDR3 sequence is 13 residues long. The DNA for the CDR3 is TGTGCCAGCAGTGGGGGACTAGCTTATACGCAGTATTTT. Translating it yields CASSGGLAYTQYF.

The chain employs TRBV19 and TRBJ1-2, with TRBD1 identical over 8 bases. This CDR3 has 13 amino acids. Trimming removed 6 bases from V and 4 bases from J; junction bases left unmatched: 4. CDR1 and CDR2 from the germline V gene are LNHDA and SQIVND (reference sequence). DNA of the CDR3: TGTGCCAGTAGGCCGACAGGGGCCTATGGCTACACCTTC. It yields the protein CASRPTGAYGYTF.

This chain links TRBV7-3 with TRBJ2-1, with D possibly TRBD2 on 7 matching bases. The ends were cut back, 3 bases at V and 0 bases at J, with 9 bases in the middle. The CDR3 has 15 residues. Germline assignment: CDR1 SGHTA and CDR2 FQGTGA. The CDR3 spells CASSFGGASYNEQFF. DNA for the CDR3: TGTGCCAGCAGCTTTGGGGGGGCCTCCTACAATGAGCAGTTCTTC.

J is TRBJ2-7 and V is TRBV5-1, with TRBD1 identical over 7 bases. V shed 5 bases and J 1 base; nucleotides not matched to a gene: 6. The CDR3 has 14 residues. The germline CDR1 and CDR2 sequences are SGHRS and YFSETQ. The CDR3: CASRPQTGSYEQYF. The CDR3, as DNA: TGCGCCAGCAGACCTCAGACAGGGTCCTACGAGCAGTACTTC.

The CDR3 DNA sequence: TGTGCCATCAGTGATGGGAAGGGGCCCTTCTATGGCTACACCTTC. Encoded protein: CAISDGKGPFYGYTF. The chain recombines TRBV10-3 with TRBJ1-2; D may be TRBD1 (5 bases). The CDR3 extends over 15 amino acids. Looked up from germline, CDR1 is ENHRY and CDR2 is SYGVKD. Deletions cut 3 bases from V and 4 bases from J, with 15 bases between.

This sequence joins TRBV5-1 and TRBJ1-2; 7 nucleotides align to TRBD1. The CDR3 runs 14 residues. The J segment lost 5 bases and the V segment lost 1 base, leaving 5 bases of the junction unmatched. Germline V gene lookup returns CDR1 SGHRS and CDR2 YFSETQ. The CDR3 nucleotides read TGCGCCAGCAGCTTGTATCAGGGGGATTATGGCTACACCTTC. As protein: CASSLYQGDYGYTF.

This chain connects TRBV5-4 to TRBJ2-5; TRBD1 aligns across 8 bases. The CDR3 is 14 residues long. Germline CDR1 is SGHNT and CDR2 is YYREEE (reference sequence). Trimming took 9 bases from V and 5 from J; bases not matched to a gene: 12. The CDR3 region is CATGDRRGSETQYF. CDR3 DNA sequence: TGTGCCACCGGGGACAGGAGGGGTTCGGAGACCCAGTACTTC.